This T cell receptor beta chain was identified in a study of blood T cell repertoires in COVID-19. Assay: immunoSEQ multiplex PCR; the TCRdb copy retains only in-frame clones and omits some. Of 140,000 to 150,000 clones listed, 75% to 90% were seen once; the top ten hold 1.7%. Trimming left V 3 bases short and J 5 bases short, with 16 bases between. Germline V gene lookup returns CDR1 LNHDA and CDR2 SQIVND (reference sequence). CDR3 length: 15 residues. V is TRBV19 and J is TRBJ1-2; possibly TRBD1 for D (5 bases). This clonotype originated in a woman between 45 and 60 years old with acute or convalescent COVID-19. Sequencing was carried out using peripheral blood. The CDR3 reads CASSIQGAGYYGYTF. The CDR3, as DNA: TGTGCCAGTAGTATTCAGGGAGCGGGGTATTATGGCTACACCTTC.